Each of the 22 T cell receptor beta chains below was sequenced from the same sample in a study of T cell repertoires in cytomegalovirus infection. No antigen has been identified for these receptors. MiXCR, run by TCRdb on the reads, gives a single entry per CDR3 protein. The table records some 940,000 distinct CDR3 sequences, 31% of them present only once. Sequencing was performed on cultured CD8+ T cells from PBMCs, taken from culture after CMV antigen stimulation. Source of these receptors: a human donor in good health (CMV status not recorded). Some clones in this sample may be carry-over from other donors' samples.

This clonotype appeared many times. V and J are TRBV27 and TRBJ1-5; D might be TRBD1 (5 bases). Germline lookup yields CDR1 MNHEY and CDR2 SMNVEV (reference sequence). V was clipped by 3 bases and J by 4 bases, with 13 bases between them. This CDR3 region has 15 residues. The chain's CDR3 is CASSLVRTRNQPQHF. CDR3 DNA sequence: TGTGCCAGCAGTTTGGTCCGGACAAGGAATCAGCCCCAGCATTTT.

The V gene is TRBV2, the J gene TRBJ2-7; D is possibly TRBD2 (7 bases). The V and J ends lost 7 bases and 1 base respectively, with 17 bases between them. The CDR3 has 15 residues. The V gene's germline CDR1 is SNHLY and CDR2 FYNNEI. CDR3 protein: CASKMGGGLSYEQYF. In DNA, the CDR3 is TGTGCCAGCAAGATGGGGGGGGGCCTATCCTACGAGCAGTACTTC. Variable domain in full (rest from reference TRBV2 and TRBJ2-7): EPEVTQTPSHQVTQMGQEVILRCVPISNHLYFYWYRQILGQKVEFLVSFYNNEISEKSEIFDDQFSVERPDGSNFTLKIRSTKLEDSAMYFCASKMGGGLSYEQYFGPGTRLTVT.

The chain carries TRBV7-2 and TRBJ2-2; D perhaps matches TRBD1 (6 bases). Trimming shortened V by 5 bases and J by 4 bases, and 20 bases separated the two germline ends. The length of the CDR3 is 17 residues. Germline CDR1 is SGHTA and CDR2 is FQGNSA. CDR3 protein: CASSPIRTALGTGELFF. CDR3 bases: TGTGCCAGCAGCCCGATCCGGACAGCCTTGGGCACCGGGGAGCTGTTTTTT.

This clonotype was counted a few times. V and J are TRBV20-1 and TRBJ1-4; D is unclear. The CDR3 runs to 14 residues. Trimming cost V 3 bases and J 0 bases, with 8 bases left between them. Looked up from germline, CDR1 is DFQATT and CDR2 is SNEGSKA (reference sequence). Here the CDR3 DNA reads TGCAGTGCTAGGAACGGGGCAACTAATGAAAAACTGTTTTTT. Amino acid sequence: CSARNGATNEKLFF.

The chain joins TRBV27 to TRBJ2-2; no clear D gene. CDR1 and CDR2 from the germline V gene are MNHEY and SMNVEV (reference sequence). CDR3 length: 17 residues. The ends were cut back, 7 bases at V and 5 bases at J, with 23 bases in the middle. The CDR3 bases are TGTGCCAGCACCCCACGCGTTTCCCGGCCTTTTACCGGGGAGCTGTTTTTT. Protein sequence: CASTPRVSRPFTGELFF.

This chain uses TRBV6-6 with TRBJ2-1; 7 nucleotides line up with TRBD1. CDR3 length: 14 residues. V was clipped by 5 bases and J by 5 bases; unmatched bases: 6. From germline, CDR1 is MNHNY and CDR2 SVGAGI (reference sequence). The CDR3 spells CASSLPGTDNEQFF. The CDR3, as DNA: TGTGCCAGCAGTCTGCCCGGGACAGACAATGAGCAGTTCTTC.

A word on this clonotype: Sequence at one end of the junction differs from germline and may be a read error. The chain employs TRBV7-6 and TRBJ2-5; maybe TRBD1 (5 bases). CDR1 and CDR2 (germline): SGHVS, FNYEAQ. The CDR3 length is 17 residues. The CDR3 is CANSLGFQDTPQETQYF. The CDR3 DNA sequence: TGTGCCAACAGCTTAGGTTTCCAGGACACCCCTCAAGAGACCCAGTACTTC. Supplemented by reference TRBV7-6 and TRBJ2-5, the full variable domain reads GAGVSQSPRYKVTKRGQDVALRCDPISGHVSLYWYRQALGQGPEFLTYFNYEAQQDKSGLPNDRFSAERPEGSISTLTIQRTEQRDSAMYRCANSLGFQDTPQETQYFGPGTRLLVL.

Only a few counts were recorded for this clonotype. The rearrangement links TRBV7-6 to TRBJ2-3, with TRBD2 identical over 10 bases. Per germline, CDR1 SGHVS and CDR2 FNYEAQ. The CDR3 is 16 amino acids. V lost 0 bases, J lost 4 bases, and 4 bases stayed unmatched. In DNA, the CDR3 is TGTGCCAGCAGCTTAGCGGCTAGCGGGGGCTCAGATACGCAGTATTTT. Translation: CASSLAASGGSDTQYF.

This chain uses TRBV6-2 or TRBV6-3 with TRBJ2-3; tentative D call: TRBD2 (6 bases). The length of the CDR3 is 15 residues. V was pared by 8 bases and J by 2 bases, with 17 bases between. Germline V lookup: CDR1 MNHEY, CDR2 SVGEGT. In DNA, the CDR3 is TGTGCCAGCTCCTCGGGCGGGGTCACCACAGATACGCAGTATTTT. It specifies CASSSGGVTTDTQYF.

This clonotype was detected ten times or more. The rearrangement joins TRBV7-2 to TRBJ2-5, with 7 bases aligning to TRBD1. Germline V gene sequence: CDR1 SGHTA, CDR2 FQGNSA. Losses at the gene ends were 1 base for V and 5 bases for J; bases not matched to a gene: 16. The CDR3 spans 18 residues. CDR3: CASSLGTYRGADTETQYF. CDR3 in DNA: TGTGCCAGCAGCTTAGGGACCTACAGGGGCGCGGACACGGAGACCCAGTACTTC.

The CDR3 reads CASTPSGITEAFF. CDR3 sequence (DNA): TGTGCCAGCACCCCTTCGGGTATCACTGAAGCTTTCTTT. The chain has TRBV12-3 or TRBV12-4 and TRBJ1-1; D is unclear. This CDR3 is built from 13 residues. The germline V and J ends were trimmed by 7 bases and 4 bases, with 13 bases remaining between them.

The rearrangement uses TRBV9 and TRBJ2-2; no reliable D call. The CDR3 has 15 amino acids. V lost 4 bases and J lost 2, with 12 bases in between. Germline V CDR1 and CDR2: SGDLS, YYNGEE. CDR3 sequence: CASSNRAFNTGELFF. The CDR3 bases are TGTGCCAGCAGCAACCGGGCCTTTAACACCGGGGAGCTGTTTTTT.

This clonotype was seen at least ten times. V and J are TRBV7-9 and TRBJ1-5, with D possibly matching TRBD1 (5 bases). Trimming shortened V by 4 bases and J by 7 bases, and 11 bases separated the two germline ends. CDR3 length equals 13 residues. Germline-derived CDR1 and CDR2 are SEHNR and FQNEAQ (reference sequence). Here the CDR3 DNA reads TGTGCCAGCAGCTCCGGGGGGAACCAGCCCCAGCATTTT. It specifies CASSSGGNQPQHF.

This clonotype was observed a few times. The chain uses TRBV6-2 or TRBV6-3 and TRBJ2-7; 10 bases fit TRBD1. The germline V gene encodes CDR1 MNHEY and CDR2 SVGEGT. J lost 3 bases, V lost 0 bases, and 2 bases had no gene match. CDR3 length: 15 amino acids. CDR3 in amino acids: CASSYSRDRGYEQYV. CDR3 nucleotide sequence: TGTGCCAGCAGTTACTCTCGGGACAGGGGCTACGAGCAGTACGTC.

The chain uses TRBV20-1 and TRBJ2-2; 7 positions match TRBD1. CDR3 length equals 15 residues. Germline V gives CDR1 DFQATT, CDR2 SNEGSKA (reference sequence). V was pared by 2 bases and J by 4 bases, with 7 bases of the junction left unmatched. CDR3 protein: CSARSRQGRTGELFF. CDR3 nucleotide sequence: TGCAGTGCTAGATCCCGACAGGGACGCACCGGGGAGCTGTTTTTT.

This clonotype was seen more than once but under ten times. V is TRBV6-2 or TRBV6-3 and J is TRBJ1-2; 7 bases fit TRBD1. With 2 bases clipped from V and 4 bases from J, the junction kept 7 bases outside the gene matches. Germline V gene data show CDR1 as MNHEY and CDR2 as SVGEGT. The CDR3 consists of 15 residues. In DNA, the CDR3 is TGTGCCAGCAGTTACGAGACAGGGACCTTCTATGGCTACACCTTC. Its translation: CASSYETGTFYGYTF.

The rearrangement links TRBV12-5 to TRBJ2-3, with 7 bases lining up with TRBD1. Trimming removed 6 bases from V and 7 bases from J; junction bases left unmatched: 4. The CDR3 sequence is 12 residues long. Germline CDR1 is LGHNT and CDR2 is FRNRAP. CDR3 sequence reads: CASGRGLNTQYF. The CDR3 coding sequence is TGTGCTAGTGGGAGGGGGCTCAATACGCAGTATTTT.

This clonotype showed up just a few times. The V call is TRBV2, the J call TRBJ2-2, with D possibly being TRBD1 or TRBD2 (6 bases each). The CDR3 has 15 amino acids. The V end lost 2 bases, the J end lost 6 bases, and 13 bases lay between the germline ends. Germline V gene lookup returns CDR1 SNHLY and CDR2 FYNNEI. CDR3 in amino acids: CASSEWGAKPGELFF. CDR3 nucleotides: TGTGCCAGCAGTGAATGGGGGGCGAAACCCGGGGAGCTGTTTTTT.

This clonotype appeared a few times. This chain connects TRBV2 to TRBJ1-3; D gene ambiguous. The germline V and J ends were trimmed by 1 base and 0 bases, with 4 bases remaining between them. Germline CDR1 and CDR2: SNHLY and FYNNEI. The CDR3 loop spans 14 amino acids. CDR3 coding DNA: TGTGCCAGCAGTGAAGAGGACTCTGGAAACACCATATATTTT. It codes for CASSEEDSGNTIYF.

V usage is TRBV7-9 and J usage is TRBJ2-1, with D maybe TRBD2 (5 bases). Trimming left V 5 bases short and J 6 bases short, with 20 bases between. This CDR3 spans 16 amino acids. From germline, CDR1 is SEHNR and CDR2 FQNEAQ (reference sequence). CDR3 amino acids: CASSQIGPLGSNEQFF. For the CDR3, the DNA is TGTGCCAGCAGCCAGATAGGTCCCCTGGGGAGCAATGAGCAGTTCTTC.

This clonotype was recorded only once. The genes are TRBV5-1 and TRBJ1-1; D not resolved. Germline lookup yields CDR1 SGHRS and CDR2 YFSETQ. Trimming took off 5 bases at V and 5 bases at J, with 16 bases between the two ends. The CDR3 has 14 residues. This CDR3 reads CASRPGSGRTEAFF. In DNA form, the CDR3 reads TGCGCCAGCAGACCTGGATCGGGGAGGACTGAAGCTTTCTTT.

This clonotype was recorded a few times. V gene TRBV6-2 or TRBV6-3 combines with J gene TRBJ2-1; possibly TRBD1 or TRBD2 for D (5 bases each). Trimming cost V 8 bases and J 4 bases, with 18 bases left between them. The CDR3 extends over 15 amino acids. Germline V lookup: CDR1 MNHEY, CDR2 SVGEGT. CDR3 loop: CASGFLPGPYNEQFF. DNA for the CDR3: TGTGCCAGCGGGTTCCTTCCGGGGCCTTACAATGAGCAGTTCTTC.